The TCR beta chain described here comes from a study of cytomegalovirus exposure and HLA in healthy donors. Study-level results: Many donors carried some public TCRs, although rarity characterized most TCR sequences. In vitro checks showed that a few CMV-associated chains really do target CMV antigens. According to a later analysis, donors in an Asian-associated ancestry cluster reportedly had fewer N-insertions than the approximately 720-donor mean. The study designated around 150 TCR beta chains cytomegalovirus-associated.

PCR used 60 Vbeta primers and 13 Jbeta primers. Profiling relied on immunoSEQ multiplex PCR, and the TCRdb table lists in-frame clones only, not all of them. The data contain 100,000 to 150,000 clones, around 8.5% of them seen just once; the ten biggest clones take up about 5.5%. This clone showed up just a few times. Antigen unknown. The TCR originated in a man aged 40-49 years in good health and CMV-seronegative. The sequenced sample consisted of PBMCs.

This chain's CDR3 is CASSQVIGGGQFF. Written as DNA, the CDR3 is TGCGCCAGCAGCCAAGTAATCGGGGGAGGGCAGTTCTTC. The V call is TRBV4-1, the J call TRBJ2-1; possibly TRBD2 for D (6 bases). V was cut by 1 base and J by 12 bases, with 13 bases left in between. The CDR3 sequence is 13 residues long. The germline V gene has CDR1 MGHRA and CDR2 YSYEKL.